This T cell receptor beta chain was profiled in a study of blood T cell repertoires in COVID-19. Study context: Samples representing acute and convalescent COVID-19 were sourced from the United States, Italy and Spain. The cDNA or gDNA used as material had been derived from T cells, B-cell-depleted T cells, or PBMCs.

This CDR3 comprises 15 residues. CDR1 and CDR2 from the germline V gene are LNHDA and SQIVND (reference sequence). Trimming shortened V by 0 bases and J by 4 bases, and 10 bases separated the two germline ends. Exposed volunteers were people who met a COVID-19 case within 2 weeks before study entry. The protocol was immunoSEQ multiplex PCR, while the TCRdb copy is restricted to in-frame clones and leaves out a portion. Among 150,000 to 200,000 clones, 75% to 90% were seen once, and the ten largest hold roughly 5.6%. This clone was detected a few times. The source of this sequence is a man in his sixties or seventies who had been exposed to COVID-19. The sequencing sample was made of PBMCs or T cells enriched from blood (not recorded which). The chain links TRBV19 to TRBJ1-5, with D unresolved. The CDR3 sequence is CASSIEGRRNQPQHF. CDR3 nucleotide sequence: TGTGCCAGTAGTATAGAGGGCAGGAGGAATCAGCCCCAGCATTTT.